The 25 T cell receptor beta chains in this list originate from one sample, sequenced in a study of blood T cell repertoires in COVID-19. The protocol was immunoSEQ multiplex PCR, while the TCRdb copy is restricted to in-frame clones and leaves out a portion. Here the sample spans 130,000 to 150,000 clones, roughly 84% being singletons. The sequencing sample was made of peripheral blood. The receptors come from a human donor with acute or convalescent COVID-19. The donor label of this sample is uncertain.

V and J are TRBV7-9 and TRBJ2-3, with 9 bases aligning to TRBD2. J gave up 7 bases and V 5 bases, and 10 bases lay outside the gene matches. CDR1 is SEHNR and CDR2 is FQNEAQ in the germline V gene (reference sequence). The CDR3 extends over 15 amino acids. The CDR3 region is CASSLGASGTHTQYF. Here the CDR3 DNA reads TGTGCCAGCAGCCTCGGGGCTAGCGGGACTCATACGCAGTATTTT.

This chain joins TRBV6-5 and TRBJ2-7, with D possibly matching TRBD1 (6 bases). The CDR3 runs 14 residues. The germline V gene has CDR1 MNHEY and CDR2 SVGAGI. The V end was cut by 4 bases, the J end by 0 bases, with 10 bases between. CDR3 in DNA: TGTGCCAGCAGTTTAGGGGGAAGCTCCTACGAGCAGTACGTC. Translating gives CASSLGGSSYEQYV.

This sequence joins TRBV7-9 and TRBJ2-2; no firm D call. Germline V gives CDR1 SEHNR, CDR2 FQNEAQ (reference sequence). The CDR3 consists of 15 residues. Trimming removed 5 bases from V and 4 bases from J, with 14 bases in between. The CDR3 nucleotides read TGTGCCAGCAGCGTTAGTACTAAGAGCACCGGGGAGCTGTTTTTT. It is translated as CASSVSTKSTGELFF.

The chain recombines TRBV5-6 with TRBJ2-5, with TRBD1 matching 11 bases. The CDR3 runs to 15 residues. From germline, CDR1 is SGHDT and CDR2 YYEEEE. Unmatched junction bases numbered 8, after V lost 6 bases and J lost 4 bases. CDR3 protein: CASTRDRGKPETQYF. The CDR3 DNA sequence: TGTGCCAGCACCAGGGACAGGGGGAAGCCAGAGACCCAGTACTTC.

Here the CDR3 reads CATSRESPYSGNTIYF. In DNA, the CDR3 is TGTGCCACCAGCAGAGAATCCCCGTACTCTGGAAACACCATATATTTT. The rearrangement uses TRBV15 and TRBJ1-3; no definite D call. Trimming took 0 bases from V and 0 from J, leaving 9 bases between them. Germline loops: CDR1 LNHNV, CDR2 YYDKDF (reference sequence). This CDR3 contains 16 residues.

The chain is built from TRBV11-2 and TRBJ2-7; the D gene is possibly TRBD1 (6 bases). Per the germline V gene, CDR1 is SGHAT and CDR2 is FQNNGV. Trimming took off 0 bases at V and 6 bases at J, with 12 bases between the two ends. The CDR3 is made up of 14 amino acids. This CDR3 reads CASSLDQGPPEQYV. DNA for the CDR3: TGTGCCAGCAGCTTAGACCAGGGGCCTCCCGAGCAGTACGTC.

This chain joins TRBV7-2 and TRBJ2-3; D is uncertain. The germline V gene has CDR1 SGHTA and CDR2 FQGNSA. The CDR3 consists of 15 residues. V lost 3 bases, J lost 1 base, and 11 bases lay in between. The CDR3 sequence is CASSFSTLGTDTQYF. Here the CDR3 DNA reads TGTGCCAGCAGCTTTTCGACACTTGGCACAGATACGCAGTATTTT. The whole variable domain, filled in from reference TRBV7-2 and TRBJ2-3, reads GAGVSQSPSNKVTEKGKDVELRCDPISGHTALYWYRQSLGQGLEFLIYFQGNSAPDKSGLPSDRFSAERTGGSVSTLTIQRTQQEDSAVYLCASSFSTLGTDTQYFGPGTRLTVL.

The chain combines TRBV19 with TRBJ1-4; no definite D call. V was clipped by 6 bases and J by 2 bases, with 10 bases between them. The germline V gene encodes CDR1 LNHDA and CDR2 SQIVND (reference sequence). The CDR3 loop spans 14 amino acids. The CDR3 loop reads CASRASFTNEKLFF. DNA of the CDR3: TGTGCCAGTAGAGCTTCATTCACTAATGAAAAACTGTTTTTT.

The rearrangement links TRBV27 to TRBJ1-5, with D possibly being TRBD1 (5 bases). Germline lookup yields CDR1 MNHEY and CDR2 SMNVEV (reference sequence). The germline V and J ends were trimmed by 6 bases and 6 bases, with 9 bases remaining between them. CDR3 length: 12 residues. CDR3 protein: CASRTGGQPQHF. As DNA, the CDR3 is TGTGCCAGCAGGACCGGGGGTCAGCCCCAGCATTTT.

This sequence joins TRBV27 and TRBJ2-1, with 16 bases aligning to TRBD2. This CDR3 is 18 amino acids long. V lost 1 base and J lost 5; bases outside the gene matches: 5. Germline V gene sequence: CDR1 MNHEY, CDR2 SMNVEV (reference sequence). The CDR3 loop is CASSLLGLAGGRDNEQFF. In nucleotides, the CDR3 is TGTGCCAGCAGTTTATTGGGACTAGCGGGAGGGCGTGACAATGAGCAGTTCTTC.

The chain employs TRBV11-2 and TRBJ2-1; 9 nucleotides align to TRBD2. The CDR3 totals 13 residues. Unmatched junction bases numbered 4, after V lost 4 bases and J lost 9 bases. Germline lookup yields CDR1 SGHAT and CDR2 FQNNGV. DNA of the CDR3: TGTGCCAGCAGCTCGGGACTAGCTGGTGAGCAGTTCTTC. Protein product: CASSSGLAGEQFF.

The V and J genes are TRBV6-7 and TRBJ1-2; 8 positions match TRBD1. TRBV6-7 is an ORF; its function is uncertain. The V and J ends lost 1 base and 5 bases, in that order; junction bases with no gene match: 6. This CDR3 spans 15 amino acids. CDR3 sequence (DNA): TGTGCCAGCAGTTACTTTAGGCAGGGGGCATATGGCTACACCTTC. This translates into CASSYFRQGAYGYTF.

V and J are TRBV6-5 and TRBJ2-2; 10 nucleotides agree with TRBD1. Germline trimming cut 6 bases from V and 3 bases from J; bases unmatched to any gene: 4. Germline CDR1 is MNHEY and CDR2 is SVGAGI. The CDR3 covers 15 residues. CDR3 protein: CASRPGTGDTGELFF. The CDR3 region has the DNA TGTGCCAGCAGGCCCGGGACAGGGGACACCGGGGAGCTGTTTTTT.

This clone was recorded a few times. This chain connects TRBV2 to TRBJ2-2; 7 nucleotides agree with TRBD2. Germline CDR1 reads SNHLY; CDR2 reads FYNNEI. The V segment lost 7 bases and the J segment 4 bases; nucleotides outside the gene matches: 6. CDR3 length: 14 amino acids. CDR3 in amino acids: CASTPGGITGELFF. The CDR3 DNA is TGTGCCAGCACCCCGGGGGGAATCACCGGGGAGCTGTTTTTT.

The V call is TRBV5-5, the J call TRBJ2-1, with 9 bases lining up with TRBD2. The ends lost 6 bases at V and 12 bases at J; junction bases unmatched: 7. The CDR3 is made up of 12 amino acids. Germline CDR1 and CDR2: SGHKS and YYEKEE (reference sequence). This CDR3 is CASNSGGDGQFF. The CDR3 DNA sequence: TGTGCCAGCAATAGCGGGGGAGATGGGCAGTTCTTC. Full variable domain (missing parts from reference TRBV5-5 and TRBJ2-1): DAGVTQSPTHLIKTRGQQVTLRCSPISGHKSVSWYQQVLGQGPQFIFQYYEKEERGRGNFPDRFSARQFPNYSSELNVNALLLGDSALYLCASNSGGDGQFFGPGTRLTVL.

The gene calls are TRBV19 and TRBJ2-5, with TRBD2 matching over 9 bases. V shed 3 bases, J shed 2 bases, and the junction held 7 bases outside the gene matches. Germline V lookup: CDR1 LNHDA, CDR2 SQIVND (reference sequence). The CDR3 sequence is 16 residues long. CDR3 region: CASSIDSGRGQETQYF. The CDR3 DNA is TGTGCCAGTAGTATTGATAGCGGGAGAGGACAAGAGACCCAGTACTTC.

This chain joins TRBV18 and TRBJ1-2; weak D call: TRBD1 (6 bases). The ends were cut back, 2 bases at V and 7 bases at J, with 11 bases in the middle. Germline CDR1 is KGHSH and CDR2 is LQKENI. CDR3 length: 13 amino acids. The CDR3 DNA reads TGTGCCAGCTCACCAGAAGGGGGAATTGGCTACACCTTC. Encoded protein: CASSPEGGIGYTF.

The rearrangement links TRBV9 to TRBJ2-1, with D unclear. V was pared by 1 base and J by 1 base, with 9 bases between. CDR3 size: 15 residues. Germline V gives CDR1 SGDLS, CDR2 YYNGEE. The CDR3: CASSVYPGSYNEQFF. CDR3 nucleotides: TGTGCCAGCAGCGTATATCCGGGTTCCTACAATGAGCAGTTCTTC.

This chain links TRBV5-4 with TRBJ2-1; 9 positions agree with TRBD1. V lost 3 bases, J lost 8 bases, and 9 bases stayed unmatched. The germline gives CDR1 SGHNT, CDR2 YYREEE (reference sequence). This CDR3 is built from 15 residues. CDR3 coding DNA: TGTGCCAGCAGCTCCAGGACAGGGGCGGGCGATGAGCAGTTCTTC. Encoded protein: CASSSRTGAGDEQFF.

The chain links TRBV27 to TRBJ1-1; weak D call: TRBD1 (6 bases). CDR3 length: 12 amino acids. Germline CDR1 reads MNHEY; CDR2 reads SMNVEV (reference sequence). The V end lost 6 bases, the J end lost 7 bases, and 12 bases lay between the germline ends. The CDR3 sequence is CASSMEQGEAFF. Here the CDR3 DNA reads TGTGCCAGCAGCATGGAACAGGGTGAAGCTTTCTTT.

J is TRBJ2-1 and V is TRBV29-1; D remains unclear. In germline, CDR1 is SQVTM, CDR2 ANQGSEA. The CDR3 sequence is 11 residues long. V was trimmed by 4 bases and J by 8 bases, leaving 9 bases between them. The CDR3 loop reads CSVGTGYEQFF. The CDR3 DNA sequence: TGCAGCGTTGGAACCGGTTATGAGCAGTTCTTC.

The V and J genes are TRBV7-3 and TRBJ2-5; tentative D call: TRBD2 (6 bases). V gave up 3 bases and J gave up 2 bases, with 10 bases separating them. CDR3 length: 14 amino acids. Germline CDR1 is SGHTA and CDR2 is FQGTGA. The CDR3: CASSFLAGQETQYF. The CDR3, as DNA: TGTGCCAGCAGCTTCCTCGCGGGGCAAGAGACCCAGTACTTC.

The V gene is TRBV7-2, the J gene TRBJ1-1, with D uncertain. The CDR3 extends over 15 amino acids. Trimming removed 1 base from V and 2 bases from J, with 11 bases in between. The germline gives CDR1 SGHTA, CDR2 FQGNSA. CDR3 DNA sequence: TGTGCCAGCAGCTTAGGGGGAGCAGGCAACACTGAAGCTTTCTTT. Encoded protein: CASSLGGAGNTEAFF.

This chain uses TRBV30 with TRBJ1-4; weak D call: TRBD1 (6 bases). The germline V gene encodes CDR1 GTSNPN and CDR2 SVGIG (reference sequence). Between the trimmed V and J ends, which lost 0 bases and 7 bases, there was a span of 12 bases. This CDR3 has 14 amino acids. CDR3 sequence reads: CAWSVRGAVEKLFF. In DNA, the CDR3 is TGTGCCTGGAGTGTACGGGGGGCAGTTGAAAAACTGTTTTTT.

V gene TRBV3-1 (or the pseudogene TRBV3-2) combines with J gene TRBJ2-1, with 13 bases fitting TRBD2. Losses at the gene ends were 7 bases for V and 8 bases for J; bases not matched to a gene: 11. This CDR3 is built from 16 residues. Germline V gene data show CDR1 as LGHDT and CDR2 as YNNKEL (reference sequence). The CDR3 DNA reads as TGTGCCAGCACCCGACTAGCGGGGGGCTATCACTATGAGCAGTTCTTC. Residues: CASTRLAGGYHYEQFF.